This T cell receptor (beta chain) emerged from a study of T cells in Graves' hyperthyroidism and ophthalmopathy. Study-level background: At initial diagnosis, before any treatment had begun, peripheral blood was obtained.

What was amplified from RNA transcripts were TCR beta CDR3 regions. First-round RT-PCR targeting the TCR CDR3 was performed with the HTBI primer set. One entry per CDR3 protein, called by TCRdb with MiXCR from the multiplex PCR reads. The sample yields about 640,000 distinct CDR3 sequences, 20% seen once. CDR3 length: 13 residues. Germline CDR1 SEHNR, CDR2 FQNEAQ (reference sequence). The V end lost 3 bases, the J end lost 6 bases, and 11 bases lay between the germline ends. The table lists this clonotype with many counts. The antigen is not known. Broader study findings: By a 13 V-J model, ophthalmopathy was set apart from stable hyperthyroidism.

The TCR originated in a man aged 30 to 39 with Graves' ophthalmopathy. The rearrangement joins TRBV7-9 to TRBJ1-1, with D uncertain. The sequencing sample was made of blood. Here the CDR3 DNA reads TGTGCCAGCAGCTTGTCCCGGGTCGCTGAAGCTTTCTTT. This sequence encodes CASSLSRVAEAFF.